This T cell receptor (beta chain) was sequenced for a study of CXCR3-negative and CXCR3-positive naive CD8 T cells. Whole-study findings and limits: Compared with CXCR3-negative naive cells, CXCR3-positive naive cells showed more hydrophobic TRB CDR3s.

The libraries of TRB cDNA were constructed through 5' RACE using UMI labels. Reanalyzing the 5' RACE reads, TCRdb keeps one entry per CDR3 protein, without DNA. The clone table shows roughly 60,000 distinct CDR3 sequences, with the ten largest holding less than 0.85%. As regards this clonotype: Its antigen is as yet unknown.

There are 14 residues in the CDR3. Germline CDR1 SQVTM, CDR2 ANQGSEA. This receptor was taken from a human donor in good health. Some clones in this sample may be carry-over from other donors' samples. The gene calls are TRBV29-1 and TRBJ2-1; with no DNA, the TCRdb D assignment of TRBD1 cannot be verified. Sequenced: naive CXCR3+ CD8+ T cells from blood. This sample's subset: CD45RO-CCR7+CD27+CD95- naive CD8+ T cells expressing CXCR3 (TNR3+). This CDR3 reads CSVVQGGANNEQFF.